This entry features one T cell receptor beta chain sequence. These data belong to a study of T cell responses to AZD1222 COVID-19 vaccine. Libraries were prepared by immunoSEQ multiplex PCR; TCRdb keeps only in-frame clonotypes and omits some of them. The sample consists of about 270,000 clones, 90% to 95% of them appearing once. Germline values: CDR1 SGHTA, CDR2 FQGNSA. The CDR3 covers 13 residues. Trimming removed 6 bases at V and 6 bases at J, with 11 bases between. This clonotype was sampled from an adult who received the AZD1222 COVID-19 vaccine. The source material was peripheral blood, sampled 28 days after the second AZD1222 dose. This rearrangement joins TRBV7-2 to TRBJ2-2; D remains unclear. CDR3 DNA sequence: TGTGCCAGCAGAACCGCCAGCGCCGGGGAGCTGTTTTTT. It is translated as CASRTASAGELFF.